A selection of T cell receptor beta chains follows, all from one sample in a study of T cells after yellow fever vaccination. MiXCR was run by TCRdb on the 5' RACE reads, yielding one entry per CDR3 protein. This table has about 260,000 distinct CDR3 sequences, 13% appearing once. Sample: CD4+ T cells sorted from PBMCs, taken 45 days after the yellow fever booster vaccination. These receptors originate from a man aged 25-45 years who received the YFV17D yellow fever vaccine. The CDR3 runs from the conserved cysteine through the conserved F or W. The order of the fields is clone size, J gene, V gene, D gene, CDR3 protein, CDR3 DNA. D genes are given only for firm matches. Some rows have no size entry. The others give once, few or many, or a class for an expanded clone.

>.|TRBJ2-2|TRBV28|.
CASRDTNTGELFF
TGTGCCAGCCGGGACACGAACACCGGGGAGCTGTTTTTT
>.|TRBJ2-1|TRBV5-1|.
CASSALPNNEQFF
TGCGCCAGCAGCGCCCTCCCCAACAATGAGCAGTTCTTC
>.|TRBJ2-7|TRBV19|TRBD1
CASSRQRDRGYEQYF
TGTGCCAGTTCCAGACAAAGGGACAGGGGCTACGAGCAGTACTTC
>few|TRBJ2-2|TRBV5-1|.
CASSLGREDTGELFF
TGCGCCAGCAGCTTAGGCAGGGAGGACACCGGGGAGCTGTTTTTT
>.|TRBJ1-6|TRBV9|.
CASSVEGSGNSPLHF
TGTGCCAGCAGCGTAGAGGGCAGCGGTAATTCACCCCTCCACTTT
>many|TRBJ2-7|TRBV27|TRBD2
CASSTLGSGRSYF
TGTGCCAGCAGCACCCTAGGAAGCGGGAGATCATACTTC
>.|TRBJ1-5|TRBV7-3|.
CASSPLSLGNQPQHF
TGTGCCAGCAGCCCCCTGTCCTTGGGGAATCAGCCCCAGCATTTT
>few|TRBJ1-2|TRBV10-2|.
CASTDRTYGYTF
TGCGCCAGCACTGACAGGACTTATGGCTACACCTTC
>many|TRBJ2-1|TRBV7-6|TRBD1
CASSLRDRVNNEQFF
TGTGCCAGCAGCTTAAGGGACAGGGTCAACAATGAGCAGTTCTTC
>few|TRBJ2-7|TRBV21-1|.
CASSPVGGWRNEQYF
TGTGCCAGCAGCCCCGTGGGGGGATGGCGGAACGAGCAGTACTTC
>few|TRBJ1-5|TRBV20-1|.
CSAWTGTHQPQHF
TGCAGTGCTTGGACCGGGACCCATCAGCCCCAGCATTTT
>.|TRBJ1-1|TRBV12-3/TRBV12-4|.
CASSSGWGVYEAFF
TGTGCCAGCAGTTCTGGGTGGGGGGTGTATGAAGCTTTCTTT
>.|TRBJ2-7|TRBV6-6|.
CASSYTFRPGSNYEQYF
TGTGCCAGCAGTTACACCTTTCGTCCAGGGTCAAACTACGAGCAGTACTTC
>few|TRBJ2-3|TRBV24-1|.
CATSDPVGGVTDTQYF
TGTGCCACCAGTGATCCGGTTGGAGGGGTGACAGATACGCAGTATTTT
>few|TRBJ2-1|TRBV20-1|TRBD1
CSATPPTGGNEQFF
TGCAGTGCTACCCCCCCAACAGGGGGAAATGAGCAGTTCTTC
>few|TRBJ1-6|TRBV7-2|.
CASSLVGTLLHF
TGTGCCAGCAGCTTAGTGGGGACCCTCCTCCACTTT
>.|TRBJ2-1|TRBV5-1|TRBD1
CASSLEVRTGSNEQFF
TGCGCCAGCAGCTTGGAAGTAAGGACAGGGAGCAATGAGCAGTTCTTC
>.|TRBJ2-3|TRBV20-1|.
CSARVNPLDTQYF
TGCAGTGCTAGAGTCAACCCCCTGGATACGCAGTATTTT
>many|TRBJ1-1|TRBV7-2|.
CASSLTDLNTEAFF
TGTGCCAGCAGCTTAACAGACTTGAACACTGAAGCTTTCTTT
>few|TRBJ2-1|TRBV6-2/TRBV6-3|TRBD2
CASSYAGGPENEQFF
TGTGCCAGCAGTTACGCGGGAGGGCCGGAGAATGAGCAGTTCTTC
>.|TRBJ1-5|TRBV7-2|.
CASSLEGQQPQHF
TGTGCCAGCAGCTTAGAGGGTCAGCAGCCCCAGCATTTT
>.|TRBJ2-7|TRBV6-6|TRBD1
CASSRDRSYEQYF
TGTGCCAGCAGCCGGGACAGGTCCTACGAGCAGTACTTC
>many|TRBJ2-1|TRBV7-2|TRBD2
CASSPPSGSSNEQFF
TGTGCCAGCAGCCCCCCTAGCGGGAGCTCTAATGAGCAGTTCTTC
>.|TRBJ2-7|TRBV6-1|TRBD2
CASSRTSGRANEQYF
TGTGCCAGCAGTCGTACTAGCGGGAGGGCCAACGAGCAGTACTTC
>.|TRBJ2-5|TRBV7-2|.
CASSLYAEQTQYF
TGTGCCAGCAGCTTATATGCGGAGCAGACCCAGTACTTC